The clone carrying this T cell receptor beta chain has just a few counts. This sample was included in a study of shared T cell receptors in the human thymus. Assay: immunoSEQ multiplex PCR; the TCRdb copy retains only in-frame clones and omits some. The table has 600,000 to 900,000 clones, 70% to 90% seen once. The CDR3 spans 17 residues. Germline CDR1 reads SGHDN; CDR2 reads FVKESK. Losses at the gene ends were 0 bases for V and 0 bases for J; bases not matched to a gene: 4. These same records also appear under a second study, on human thymus T cells. From that study: The people who donated were healthy Finnish babies having corrective surgery for congenital heart defects. Thymic material originated from resections removed in the course of corrective heart surgery. The authors found apparently biased V and J gene usage in thymic and blood repertoires. The related literature has documented a marked overlap of thymic repertoires among unrelated individuals.

The specimen sequenced was thymocytes. The V gene is TRBV14, the J gene TRBJ2-2; 7 bases fit TRBD1. The clonotype comes from a girl under two years old with a congenital heart defect. The CDR3 region has the DNA TGTGCCAGCAGCCAAGACAGGGGGTCCGCGAACACCGGGGAGCTGTTTTTT. This sequence encodes CASSQDRGSANTGELFF.